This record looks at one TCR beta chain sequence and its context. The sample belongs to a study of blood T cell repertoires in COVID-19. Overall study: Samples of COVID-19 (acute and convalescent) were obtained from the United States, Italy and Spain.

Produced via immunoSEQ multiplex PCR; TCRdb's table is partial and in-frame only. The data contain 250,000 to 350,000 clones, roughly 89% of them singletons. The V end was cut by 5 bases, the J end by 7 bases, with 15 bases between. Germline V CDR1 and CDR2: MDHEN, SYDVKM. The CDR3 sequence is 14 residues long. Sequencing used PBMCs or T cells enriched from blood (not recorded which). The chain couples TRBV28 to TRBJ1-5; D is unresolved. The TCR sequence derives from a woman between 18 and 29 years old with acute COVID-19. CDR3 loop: CASSPPNSRQPQHF. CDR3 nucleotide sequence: TGTGCCAGCAGTCCACCTAATTCGAGGCAGCCCCAGCATTTT.